This T cell receptor (beta chain) was sequenced during a study of shared clonotypes between healthy human individuals. General study points: Estimated richness was generally greater in naive than memory subsets.

Worth noting for this clone: Its antigen is still unknown.

Naive CD8 cells, CD45RO-negative and positively selected for CCR7, excluded terminally differentiated effector memory CD45RA+ cells. As originally analysed: In the immunoSEQ data, sequences were junction-only and lacked quality scores, so filtering differed. Some clones are missing from TCRdb's copy, which holds only in-frame ones; the method was immunoSEQ multiplex PCR. That table furnishes V, J and clone size, whereas the DNA furnished D and trimming. The table has over 800,000 clones, approximately 92% seen once; the top ten hold around 24%. Source material: naive CD8+ T cells sorted from blood. The origin of this receptor is a man aged 30 to 39 in good health.

For the CDR3, the DNA is TGCGCCAGCAGCTCGGGACTTTCCTACGAGCAGTACTTC. It specifies CASSSGLSYEQYF. The chain is built from TRBV5-1 and TRBJ2-7; TRBD2 might be the D (6 bases). CDR3 length: 13 residues. Per the germline V gene, CDR1 is SGHRS and CDR2 is YFSETQ. V lost 3 bases to trimming and J lost 1 base, with 8 bases between them. Full variable domain (rest looked up from reference TRBV5-1 and TRBJ2-7): KAGVTQTPRYLIKTRGQQVTLSCSPISGHRSVSWYQQTPGQGLQFLFEYFSETQRNKGNFPGRFSGRQFSNSRSEMNVSTLELGDSALYLCASSSGLSYEQYFGPGTRLTVT.